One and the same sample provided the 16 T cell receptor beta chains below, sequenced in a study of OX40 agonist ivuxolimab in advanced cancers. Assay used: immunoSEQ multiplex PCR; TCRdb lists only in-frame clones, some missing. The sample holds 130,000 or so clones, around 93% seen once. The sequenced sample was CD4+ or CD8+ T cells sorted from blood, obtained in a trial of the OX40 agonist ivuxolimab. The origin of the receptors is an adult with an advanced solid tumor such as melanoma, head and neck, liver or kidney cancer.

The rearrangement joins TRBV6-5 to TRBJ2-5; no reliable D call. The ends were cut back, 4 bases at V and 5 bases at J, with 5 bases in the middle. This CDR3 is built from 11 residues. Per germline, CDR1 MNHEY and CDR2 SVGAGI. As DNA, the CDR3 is TGTGCCAGCAGTTCCGGGGAGACCCAGTACTTC. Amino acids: CASSSGETQYF.

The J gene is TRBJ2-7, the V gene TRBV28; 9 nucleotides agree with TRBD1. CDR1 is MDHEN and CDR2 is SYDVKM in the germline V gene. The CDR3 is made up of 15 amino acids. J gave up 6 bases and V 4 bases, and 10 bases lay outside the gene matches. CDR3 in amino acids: CASSSSGQGGSEQYF. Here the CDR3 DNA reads TGTGCCAGCAGTTCCTCGGGACAGGGAGGGTCCGAGCAGTACTTC.

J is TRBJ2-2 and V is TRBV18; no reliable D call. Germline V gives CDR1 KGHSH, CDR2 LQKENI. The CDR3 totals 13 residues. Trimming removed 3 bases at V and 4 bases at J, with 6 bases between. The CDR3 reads CASSPEFTGELFF. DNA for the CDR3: TGTGCCAGCTCACCGGAGTTCACCGGGGAGCTGTTTTTT.

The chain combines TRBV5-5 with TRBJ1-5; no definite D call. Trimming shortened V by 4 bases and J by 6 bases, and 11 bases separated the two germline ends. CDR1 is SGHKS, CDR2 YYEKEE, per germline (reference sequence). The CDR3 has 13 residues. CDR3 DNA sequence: TGTGCCAGCAGCCTGGAGTGGCCTCAGCCCCAGCATTTT. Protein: CASSLEWPQPQHF.

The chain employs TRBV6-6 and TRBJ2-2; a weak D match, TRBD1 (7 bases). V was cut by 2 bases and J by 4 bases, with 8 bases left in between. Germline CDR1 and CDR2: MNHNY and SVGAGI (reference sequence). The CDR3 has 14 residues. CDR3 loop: CASSYQGGTGELFF. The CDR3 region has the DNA TGTGCCAGCAGTTACCAGGGGGGCACCGGGGAGCTGTTTTTT.

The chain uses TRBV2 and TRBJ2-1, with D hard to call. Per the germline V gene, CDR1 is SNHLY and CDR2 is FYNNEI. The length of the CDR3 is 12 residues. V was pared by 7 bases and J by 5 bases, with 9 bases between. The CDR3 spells CASNPDHNEQFF. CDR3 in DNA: TGTGCCAGCAATCCCGACCACAATGAGCAGTTCTTC.

CDR3 loop: CASSPRLGTGGFLSTEAFF. CDR3 in DNA: TGTGCCAGCAGCCCCCGCCTAGGGACAGGGGGGTTTTTGAGCACTGAAGCTTTCTTT. V usage is TRBV7-9 and J usage is TRBJ1-1, with 11 bases lining up with TRBD1. Trimming took 5 bases from V and 4 from J; bases not matched to a gene: 18. The length of the CDR3 is 19 residues. Per the germline V gene, CDR1 is SEHNR and CDR2 is FQNEAQ (reference sequence).

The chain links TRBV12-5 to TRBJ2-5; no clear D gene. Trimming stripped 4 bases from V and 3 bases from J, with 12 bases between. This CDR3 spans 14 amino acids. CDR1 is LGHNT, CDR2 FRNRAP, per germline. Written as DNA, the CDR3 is TGTGCTAGTGGTTCACCAACAGTGAAAGAGACCCAGTACTTC. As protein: CASGSPTVKETQYF. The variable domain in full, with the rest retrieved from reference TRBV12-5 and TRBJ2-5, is DARVTQTPRHKVTEMGQEVTMRCQPILGHNTVFWYRQTMMQGLELLAYFRNRAPLDDSGMPKDRFSAEMPDATLATLKIQPSEPRDSAVYFCASGSPTVKETQYFGPGTRLLVL.

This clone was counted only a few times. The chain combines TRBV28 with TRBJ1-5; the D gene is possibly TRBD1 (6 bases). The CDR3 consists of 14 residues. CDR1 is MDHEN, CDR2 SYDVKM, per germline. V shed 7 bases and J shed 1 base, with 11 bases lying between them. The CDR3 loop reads CASKGTRSNQPQHF. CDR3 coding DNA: TGTGCCAGCAAGGGGACAAGGAGCAATCAGCCCCAGCATTTT.

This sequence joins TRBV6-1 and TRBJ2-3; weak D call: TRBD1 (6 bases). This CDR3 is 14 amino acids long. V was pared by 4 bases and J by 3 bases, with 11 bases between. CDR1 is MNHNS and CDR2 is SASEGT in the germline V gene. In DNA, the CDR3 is TGTGCCAGCAGTGGTACCAGGGGAACAGATACGCAGTATTTT. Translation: CASSGTRGTDTQYF.

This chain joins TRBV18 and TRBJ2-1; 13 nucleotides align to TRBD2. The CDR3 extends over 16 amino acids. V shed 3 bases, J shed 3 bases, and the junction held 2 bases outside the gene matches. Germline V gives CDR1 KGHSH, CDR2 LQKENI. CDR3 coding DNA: TGTGCCAGCTCACCGGGACTAGCGGGAATCTACAATGAGCAGTTCTTC. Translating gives CASSPGLAGIYNEQFF.

In nucleotides, the CDR3 is TGTGCCAGCTCACCAGAGGCTAGCGGGAGTGGTGAGCAGTTCTTC. Amino acids: CASSPEASGSGEQFF. The rearrangement joins TRBV18 to TRBJ2-1, with 10 nucleotides matching TRBD2. Germline V gene sequence: CDR1 KGHSH, CDR2 LQKENI. Trimming at V came to 2 bases and at J to 9 bases, leaving 7 bases not matched to a gene. This CDR3 region has 15 residues.

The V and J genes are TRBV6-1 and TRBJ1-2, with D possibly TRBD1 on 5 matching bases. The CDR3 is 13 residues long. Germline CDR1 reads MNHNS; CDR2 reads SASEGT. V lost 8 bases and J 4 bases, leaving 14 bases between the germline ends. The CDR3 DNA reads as TGTGCCAGCGAACCCGGGGGTTTCTATGGCTACACCTTC. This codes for CASEPGGFYGYTF.

The CDR3 bases are TGCGCCAGCAGTGACCCACTTGGGCAGGGGGCATTGTCGGCCTACGAGCAGTACTTC. It specifies CASSDPLGQGALSAYEQYF. V and J are TRBV10-2 and TRBJ2-7; 8 bases agree with TRBD1. The V and J ends lost 3 bases and 2 bases, in that order; junction bases with no gene match: 18. This CDR3 region has 19 residues. Germline lookup yields CDR1 WSHSY and CDR2 SAAADI.

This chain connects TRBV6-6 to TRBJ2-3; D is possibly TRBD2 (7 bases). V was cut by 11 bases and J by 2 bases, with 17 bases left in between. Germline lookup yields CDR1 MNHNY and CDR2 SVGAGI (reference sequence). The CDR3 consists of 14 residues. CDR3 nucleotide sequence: TGTGCCTCAGGACGGGGGGCTATCACAGATACGCAGTATTTT. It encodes CASGRGAITDTQYF.

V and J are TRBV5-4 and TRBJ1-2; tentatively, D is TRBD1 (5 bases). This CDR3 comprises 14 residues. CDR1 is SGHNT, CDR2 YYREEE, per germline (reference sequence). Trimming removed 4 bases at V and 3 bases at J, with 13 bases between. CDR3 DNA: TGTGCCAGCAGCGTCCAACGGGGCTACTATGGCTACACCTTC. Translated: CASSVQRGYYGYTF.